One TCR beta chain is described in this entry. What it binds is not known. The entry originates in a study of cytomegalovirus exposure and HLA in healthy donors. Germline CDR1 is MNHEY and CDR2 is SMNVEV (reference sequence). V was clipped by 5 bases and J by 3 bases, with 5 bases between them. The CDR3 is 12 residues long. Vbeta (60) and Jbeta (13) primers were used in the PCR. Data came from immunoSEQ multiplex PCR; TCRdb stores just in-frame clones and leaves some out. The sample lists about 270,000 clones; under 80% were seen once. Study-level results: As immune exposure information, only CMV serostatus was available. In a later analysis, the majority of CMV-associated beta chains seemingly showed HLA restriction. TRBV6-2, TRBV6-3 and some other V segments were unresolvable in 87-base-pair reads.

The sample taken for sequencing was PBMCs. The clonotype originates from a female donor in good health and CMV-seronegative. The chain joins TRBV27 to TRBJ2-1, with D hard to call. The CDR3, as DNA: TGTGCCAGCAGTATTAACTACAATGAGCAGTTCTTC. Its protein is CASSINYNEQFF.